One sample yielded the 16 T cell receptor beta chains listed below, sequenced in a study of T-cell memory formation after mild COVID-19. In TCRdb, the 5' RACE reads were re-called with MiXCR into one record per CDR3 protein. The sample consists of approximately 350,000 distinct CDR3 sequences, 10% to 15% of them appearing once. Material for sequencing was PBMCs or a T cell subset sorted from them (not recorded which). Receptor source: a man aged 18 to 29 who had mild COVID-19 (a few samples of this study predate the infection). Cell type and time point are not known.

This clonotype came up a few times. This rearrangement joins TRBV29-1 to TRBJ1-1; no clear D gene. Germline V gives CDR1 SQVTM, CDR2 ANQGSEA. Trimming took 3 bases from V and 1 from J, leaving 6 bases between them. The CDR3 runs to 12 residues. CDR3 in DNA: TGCAGCGTTGAGGAGGGGAACACTGAAGCTTTCTTT. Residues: CSVEEGNTEAFF.

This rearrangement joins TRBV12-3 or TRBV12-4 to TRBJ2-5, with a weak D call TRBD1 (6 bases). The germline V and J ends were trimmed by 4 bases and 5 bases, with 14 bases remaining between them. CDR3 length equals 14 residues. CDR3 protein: CASSSTGTGETQYF. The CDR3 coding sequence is TGTGCCAGCAGTTCAACAGGGACCGGGGAGACCCAGTACTTC.

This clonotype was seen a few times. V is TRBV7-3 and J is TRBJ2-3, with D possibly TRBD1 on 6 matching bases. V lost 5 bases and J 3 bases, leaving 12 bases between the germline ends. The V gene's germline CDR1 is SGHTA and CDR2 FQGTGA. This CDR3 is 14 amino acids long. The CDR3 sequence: CASSPIQGTDTQYF. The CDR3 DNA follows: TGTGCCAGCAGCCCAATACAGGGAACAGATACGCAGTATTTT.

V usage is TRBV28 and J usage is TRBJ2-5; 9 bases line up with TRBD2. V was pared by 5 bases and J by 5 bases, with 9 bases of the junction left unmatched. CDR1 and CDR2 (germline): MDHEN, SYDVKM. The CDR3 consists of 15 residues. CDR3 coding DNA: TGTGCCAGCAGTCGCGGGGGGGCGAGTTCGGAGACCCAGTACTTC. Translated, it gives CASSRGGASSETQYF.

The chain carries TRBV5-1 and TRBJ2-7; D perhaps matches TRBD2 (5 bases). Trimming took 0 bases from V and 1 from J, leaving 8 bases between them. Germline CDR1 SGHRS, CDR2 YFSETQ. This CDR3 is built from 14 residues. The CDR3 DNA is TGCGCCAGCAGCTTGGGTAGGGAGTCCTACGAGCAGTACTTC. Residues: CASSLGRESYEQYF.

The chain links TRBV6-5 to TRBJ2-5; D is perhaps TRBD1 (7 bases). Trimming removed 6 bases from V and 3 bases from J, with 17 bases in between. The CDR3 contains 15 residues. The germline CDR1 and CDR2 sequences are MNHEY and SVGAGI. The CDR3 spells CASSSWTGGKETQYF. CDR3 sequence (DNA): TGTGCCAGCAGCTCGTGGACAGGAGGGAAAGAGACCCAGTACTTC.

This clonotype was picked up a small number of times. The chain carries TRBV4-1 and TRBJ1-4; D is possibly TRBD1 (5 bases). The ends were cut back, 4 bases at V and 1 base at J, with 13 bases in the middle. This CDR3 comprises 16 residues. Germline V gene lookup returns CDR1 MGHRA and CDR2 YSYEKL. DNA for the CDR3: TGCGCCAGCAGCCCTCGGGACGGGCAAACTAATGAAAAACTGTTTTTT. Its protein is CASSPRDGQTNEKLFF.

Here the CDR3 DNA reads TGTGCCAGCAGGCGGACGAGCGCTAGCACAGATACGCAGTATTTT. Residues: CASRRTSASTDTQYF. The chain carries TRBV12-3 or TRBV12-4 and TRBJ2-3; D call uncertain. The CDR3 spans 15 residues. Trimming removed 6 bases at V and 0 bases at J, with 13 bases between.

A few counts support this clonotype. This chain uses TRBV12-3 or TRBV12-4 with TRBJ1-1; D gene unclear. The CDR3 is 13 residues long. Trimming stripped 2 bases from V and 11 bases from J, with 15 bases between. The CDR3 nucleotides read TGTGCCAGCAGTTTATCGAGATGGGGTCTTGCTTTCTTT. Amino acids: CASSLSRWGLAFF.

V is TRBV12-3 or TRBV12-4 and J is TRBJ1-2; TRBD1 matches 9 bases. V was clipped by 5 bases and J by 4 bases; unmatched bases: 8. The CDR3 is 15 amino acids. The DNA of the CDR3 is TGTGCCAGCAGTCCCGGGACAGGGATGGCCTATGGCTACACCTTC. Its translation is CASSPGTGMAYGYTF.

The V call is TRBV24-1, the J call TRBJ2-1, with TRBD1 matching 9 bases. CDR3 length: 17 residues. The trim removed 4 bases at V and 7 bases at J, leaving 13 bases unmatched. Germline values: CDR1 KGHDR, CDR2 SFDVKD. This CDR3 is CATSEGYRDRVANEQFF. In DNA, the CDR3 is TGTGCCACCAGTGAGGGGTACCGGGACAGGGTGGCGAATGAGCAGTTCTTC.

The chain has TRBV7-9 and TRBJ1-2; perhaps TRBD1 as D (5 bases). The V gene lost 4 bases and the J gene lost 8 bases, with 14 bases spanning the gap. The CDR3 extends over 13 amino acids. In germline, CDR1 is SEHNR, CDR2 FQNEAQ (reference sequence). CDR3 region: CASSWVMDNGYTF. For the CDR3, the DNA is TGTGCCAGCAGCTGGGTCATGGACAACGGCTACACCTTC.

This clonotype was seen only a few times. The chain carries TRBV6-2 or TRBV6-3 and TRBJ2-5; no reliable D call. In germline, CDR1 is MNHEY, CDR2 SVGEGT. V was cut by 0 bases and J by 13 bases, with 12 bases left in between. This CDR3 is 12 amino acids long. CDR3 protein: CASSYSSRPGYF. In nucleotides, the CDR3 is TGTGCCAGCAGTTACTCGAGTCGGCCGGGGTACTTC.

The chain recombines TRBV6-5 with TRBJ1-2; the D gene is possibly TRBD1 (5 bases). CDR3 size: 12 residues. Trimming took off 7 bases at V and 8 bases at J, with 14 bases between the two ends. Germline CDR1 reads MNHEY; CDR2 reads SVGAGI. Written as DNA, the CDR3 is TGTGCCAGCACCCAGGGAGGTAGGGGCTACACCTTC. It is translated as CASTQGGRGYTF.

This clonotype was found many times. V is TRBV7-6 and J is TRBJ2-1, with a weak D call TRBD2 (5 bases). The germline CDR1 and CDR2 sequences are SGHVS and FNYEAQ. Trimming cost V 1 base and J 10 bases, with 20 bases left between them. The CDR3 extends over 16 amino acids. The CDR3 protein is CASSLDSRGPRGEQFF. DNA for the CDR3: TGTGCCAGCAGCTTAGACTCAAGAGGACCCCGGGGAGAGCAGTTCTTC.

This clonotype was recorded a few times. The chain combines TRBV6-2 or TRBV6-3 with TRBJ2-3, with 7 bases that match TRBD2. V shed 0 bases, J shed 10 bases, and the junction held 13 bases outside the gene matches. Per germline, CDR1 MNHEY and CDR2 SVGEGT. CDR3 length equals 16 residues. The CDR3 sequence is CASSYSSSTGGDAQYF. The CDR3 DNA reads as TGTGCCAGCAGTTACTCCAGTTCGACGGGGGGAGACGCGCAGTATTTT.